Below are 22 T cell receptor beta chains sequenced from a single sample in a study of control samples from healthy donors and cancer patients. Produced via immunoSEQ multiplex PCR; TCRdb's table is partial and in-frame only. Here the sample spans a few hundred thousand clones, about nine tenths being singletons. The source material was PBMCs. All receptors derive from a man aged 35 to 55 with head and neck cancer.

The CDR3 bases are TGCGCCAGCAGGGCCGGACCTTCTAGCTCCTACGAGCAGTACTTC. This sequence encodes CASRAGPSSSYEQYF. The chain is built from TRBV5-1 and TRBJ2-7; D gene ambiguous. Trimming removed 5 bases from V and 0 bases from J, with 15 bases in between. Germline CDR1 reads SGHRS; CDR2 reads YFSETQ. The CDR3 contains 15 residues.

This clone showed up just once. This chain connects TRBV5-5 to TRBJ1-2; the D gene is possibly TRBD1 (5 bases). Germline V CDR1 and CDR2: SGHKS, YYEKEE (reference sequence). The V end was cut by 0 bases, the J end by 2 bases, with 5 bases between. The CDR3 consists of 13 residues. The CDR3 coding sequence is TGTGCCAGCAGCTTGGACAGGAACTATGGCTACACCTTC. Translation: CASSLDRNYGYTF.

V and J are TRBV5-4 and TRBJ1-6; possibly TRBD1 for D (6 bases). The CDR3 is made up of 17 amino acids. Germline V gene data show CDR1 as SGHNT and CDR2 as YYREEE (reference sequence). Trimming took off 4 bases at V and 4 bases at J, with 18 bases between the two ends. Here the CDR3 reads CASSKGHPGKYNSPLHF. In DNA form, the CDR3 reads TGTGCCAGCAGCAAGGGACACCCTGGGAAGTATAATTCACCCCTCCACTTT.

The chain employs TRBV27 and TRBJ2-3; D gene unclear. Germline values: CDR1 MNHEY, CDR2 SMNVEV (reference sequence). V was cut by 6 bases and J by 3 bases, with 10 bases left in between. The length of the CDR3 is 13 residues. CDR3 nucleotides: TGTGCCAGCAGGGGTCTCGTGACAGATACGCAGTATTTT. Translated, it gives CASRGLVTDTQYF.

The chain couples TRBV5-1 to TRBJ2-5; D gene unclear. V was trimmed by 4 bases and J by 2 bases, leaving 12 bases between them. Germline lookup yields CDR1 SGHRS and CDR2 YFSETQ. This CDR3 contains 14 residues. The CDR3 region is CASSKDGSQETQYF. As DNA, the CDR3 is TGCGCCAGCAGCAAGGACGGCAGTCAAGAGACCCAGTACTTC.

In this sample, this clone turned up a few times. The V gene is TRBV2, the J gene TRBJ2-5; TRBD1 aligns across 10 bases. The CDR3 has 20 residues. In germline, CDR1 is SNHLY, CDR2 FYNNEI. With 5 bases clipped from V and 1 base from J, the junction kept 19 bases outside the gene matches. The CDR3 is CASSQSRTGGGPVTQETQYF. As DNA, the CDR3 is TGTGCCAGCAGTCAATCCCGGACAGGGGGAGGGCCCGTGACCCAAGAGACCCAGTACTTC.

The V and J genes are TRBV6-5 and TRBJ1-1, with D unresolved. Trimming left V 2 bases short and J 2 bases short, with 9 bases between. Germline V gene lookup returns CDR1 MNHEY and CDR2 SVGAGI. This CDR3 is 14 amino acids long. The DNA for the CDR3 is TGTGCCAGCAGTTACAGGGTGAAAAACACTGAAGCTTTCTTT. Its translation: CASSYRVKNTEAFF.

J is TRBJ2-5 and V is TRBV5-4, with 7 bases aligning to TRBD2. V lost 4 bases, J lost 5 bases, and 5 bases stayed unmatched. The CDR3 is 13 amino acids. Germline assignment: CDR1 SGHNT and CDR2 YYREEE (reference sequence). The CDR3 bases are TGTGCCAGCAGCGAGGGGACTATCGAGACCCAGTACTTC. This sequence encodes CASSEGTIETQYF. The whole variable domain, filled in from reference TRBV5-4 and TRBJ2-5, reads ETGVTQSPTHLIKTRGQQVTLRCSSQSGHNTVSWYQQALGQGPQFIFQYYREEENGRGNFPPRFSGLQFPNYSSELNVNALELDDSALYLCASSEGTIETQYFGPGTRLLVL.

On this clone itself: Other DNA sequences from this sample encode an identical CDR3 as well. The V gene is TRBV7-2, the J gene TRBJ1-2; TRBD1 agrees at 9 bases. The CDR3 runs to 15 residues. CDR1 is SGHTA, CDR2 FQGNSA, per germline. V was pared by 5 bases and J by 7 bases, with 11 bases of the junction left unmatched. The CDR3 DNA follows: TGTGCCAGCAGCCCACCCGGACAGGGGCGGCGTGGCTACACCTTC. Translation: CASSPPGQGRRGYTF. The whole variable domain, remainder taken from reference TRBV7-2 and TRBJ1-2, is GAGVSQSPSNKVTEKGKDVELRCDPISGHTALYWYRQSLGQGLEFLIYFQGNSAPDKSGLPSDRFSAERTGGSVSTLTIQRTQQEDSAVYLCASSPPGQGRRGYTFGSGTRLTVV.

This chain links TRBV20-1 with TRBJ2-3, with D perhaps being TRBD1 or TRBD2 (5 bases each). The germline CDR1 and CDR2 sequences are DFQATT and SNEGSKA (reference sequence). The V and J ends lost 6 bases and 7 bases respectively, with 11 bases between them. The CDR3 runs 11 residues. The CDR3 reads CSALRGNTQYF. For the CDR3, the DNA is TGCAGTGCCCTGAGGGGAAATACGCAGTATTTT.

The chain couples TRBV9 to TRBJ2-7, with 9 bases matching TRBD2. Trimming removed 4 bases from V and 6 bases from J; junction bases left unmatched: 8. The germline CDR1 and CDR2 sequences are SGDLS and YYNGEE. The CDR3 runs 14 residues. In nucleotides, the CDR3 is TGTGCCAGCAGCTCTGAAGGGACTAGCCTCGAGCAGTACTTC. It codes for CASSSEGTSLEQYF. The full variable domain, with the rest looked up from reference TRBV9 and TRBJ2-7, is DSGVTQTPKHLITATGQRVTLRCSPRSGDLSVYWYQQSLDQGLQFLIQYYNGEERAKGNILERFSAQQFPDLHSELNLSSLELGDSALYFCASSSEGTSLEQYFGPGTRLTVT.

Here the CDR3 reads CASSPQTGTPPQHF. The DNA for the CDR3 is TGTGCCAGCAGTCCACAGACCGGGACCCCTCCCCAGCATTTT. The rearrangement uses TRBV28 and TRBJ1-5; maybe TRBD1 (5 bases). The CDR3 contains 14 residues. CDR1 is MDHEN and CDR2 is SYDVKM in the germline V gene. Between the trimmed V and J ends, which lost 5 bases and 10 bases, there was a span of 18 bases.

This chain connects TRBV6-1 to TRBJ2-7; D might be TRBD1 or TRBD2, each matching 5 bases. The V end lost 0 bases, the J end lost 1 base, and 10 bases lay between the germline ends. The CDR3 is made up of 15 amino acids. CDR1 is MNHNS, CDR2 SASEGT, per germline. Here the CDR3 reads CASSEAGTESYEQYF. CDR3 DNA sequence: TGTGCCAGCAGTGAAGCAGGGACCGAGTCCTACGAGCAGTACTTC.

V usage is TRBV7-3 and J usage is TRBJ2-1; 11 nucleotides match TRBD2. The germline V gene encodes CDR1 SGHTA and CDR2 FQGTGA. With V trimmed by 5 bases and J by 1 base, 7 bases remained unmatched. CDR3 size: 17 residues. CDR3 protein: CASSQKGLAVSYNEQFF. The CDR3 DNA is TGTGCCAGCAGCCAGAAGGGACTAGCGGTTTCCTACAATGAGCAGTTCTTC.

V usage is TRBV7-9 and J usage is TRBJ1-5; a weak D match, TRBD1 (5 bases). The germline CDR1 and CDR2 sequences are SEHNR and FQNEAQ (reference sequence). The CDR3 is 12 residues long. With 2 bases removed from V and 7 bases from J, the gap between germline ends came to 6 bases. The CDR3 sequence is CASSLPGQPQHF. Written as DNA, the CDR3 is TGTGCCAGCAGCTTACCAGGGCAGCCCCAGCATTTT.

The chain has TRBV28 and TRBJ1-2; D is undetermined. The V and J ends lost 6 bases and 5 bases respectively, with 13 bases between them. The CDR3 loop spans 13 amino acids. CDR1 MDHEN and CDR2 SYDVKM come from the germline V gene. The CDR3, as DNA: TGTGCCAGCAGGACGGAGAACGGATATGGCTACACCTTC. It specifies CASRTENGYGYTF.

This clone was seen a single time. V usage is TRBV14 and J usage is TRBJ1-4; D might be TRBD1 (5 bases). The CDR3 is 15 residues long. V was shortened by 5 bases and J by 5 bases, with 15 bases between the two germline ends. Germline CDR1 is SGHDN and CDR2 is FVKESK. CDR3 sequence reads: CASSSPGLENEKLFF. The CDR3 DNA is TGTGCCAGCAGCAGCCCGGGACTCGAAAATGAAAAACTGTTTTTT.

This clone was counted once. This chain uses TRBV28 with TRBJ2-1, with TRBD2 matching over 11 bases. This CDR3 contains 16 residues. Germline CDR1 MDHEN, CDR2 SYDVKM. Trimming at V came to 2 bases and at J to 6 bases, leaving 6 bases not matched to a gene. CDR3 in DNA: TGTGCCAGCAGTTTAGCACTAGCGGGAGCGTCCAATGAGCAGTTCTTC. Protein product: CASSLALAGASNEQFF. The whole variable domain, remainder taken from reference TRBV28 and TRBJ2-1, is DVKVTQSSRYLVKRTGEKVFLECVQDMDHENMFWYRQDPGLGLRLIYFSYDVKMKEKGDIPEGYSVSREKKERFSLILESASTNQTSMYLCASSLALAGASNEQFFGPGTRLTVL.

On this clone itself: The same CDR3 can be traced to other DNA sequences in this sample. The chain links TRBV3-1 (or the pseudogene TRBV3-2) to TRBJ1-5; D is unresolved. V was clipped by 0 bases and J by 7 bases, with 10 bases between them. The CDR3 runs to 14 residues. The V gene's germline CDR1 is LGHDT and CDR2 YNNKEL (reference sequence). CDR3 sequence: CASSQDLAGQPQHF. CDR3 bases: TGTGCCAGCAGCCAAGATTTGGCCGGACAGCCCCAGCATTTT.

The V call is TRBV27, the J call TRBJ2-7; the match to TRBD2 covers 9 bases. This CDR3 contains 15 residues. Germline assignment: CDR1 MNHEY and CDR2 SMNVEV (reference sequence). The V gene end was trimmed by 2 bases and the J gene end by 4 bases; junction bases not matched to a gene: 6. CDR3 DNA: TGTGCCAGCAGTTTACGAGCGGGAGGACATTACGAGCAGTACTTC. Translating gives CASSLRAGGHYEQYF.

The chain links TRBV7-9 to TRBJ2-1; 10 bases agree with TRBD2. The V and J ends lost 5 bases and 8 bases, in that order; junction bases with no gene match: 12. Germline CDR1 SEHNR, CDR2 FQNEAQ (reference sequence). The length of the CDR3 is 16 residues. CDR3 protein: CASSDLTSGIFDEQFF. In nucleotides, the CDR3 is TGTGCCAGCAGCGACCTTACTAGCGGGATCTTCGATGAGCAGTTCTTC. Based on the CDR3 plus reference TRBV7-9 and TRBJ2-1, the full variable domain is DTGVSQNPRHKITKRGQNVTFRCDPISEHNRLYWYRQTLGQGPEFLTYFQNEAQLEKSRLLSDRFSAERPKGSFSTLEIQRTEQGDSAMYLCASSDLTSGIFDEQFFGPGTRLTVL.

The genes are TRBV6-2 or TRBV6-3 and TRBJ2-5; no clear D gene. The CDR3 runs 13 residues. Germline V gene sequence: CDR1 MNHEY, CDR2 SVGEGT. V was pared by 3 bases and J by 4 bases, with 9 bases between. CDR3 residues: CASSYNRAETQYF. CDR3 nucleotide sequence: TGTGCCAGCAGTTATAATCGGGCAGAGACCCAGTACTTC.